The TCR beta chain under discussion was sequenced for a study of cytomegalovirus exposure and HLA in healthy donors (dated by TCRdb to about 2017). General notes on the study: According to a later analysis, the 120 validation repertoires were produced on the same platform as the approximately 600 repertoires of the first cohort. The study was designed to test whether signatures of past pathogen exposure could be identified by cataloging public T cell receptors. To predict cytomegalovirus infection status, the study brought together high-throughput TCR immunosequencing, statistical association of individual TCRs with disease status, and machine learning. Besides the first cohort of under 700 subjects, a separate validation cohort made up of 120 or so different subjects was used.

The method was the immunoSEQ multiplex PCR assay. The authors' pipeline ran thus. A statistical classification framework was built to diagnose cytomegalovirus status from the catalog of TCR beta chain sequences. The table was pulled from immuneACCESS by TCRdb, which kept in-frame rearrangements only. Such tables lose some clones; where checked, under half of the loss comes from unresolved V genes, and the rest has no known cause. The DNA was the basis for D and trimming; V, J and clone size are from that table. The sample table contains some 150,000 clones; only one count was recorded for roughly nine tenths of them. The top ten constitute over 9% of the sample. The donors belonged to the validation cohort of over a hundred subjects, which was separate from the roughly 700-subject first cohort. The CDR3 sequence holds 16 residues, the cysteine and phenylalanine included. Of the read, only the CDR3 DNA is kept; its 48 bases are in frame from base 1. According to the germline V gene, CDR1 reads SGHAT and CDR2 reads FQNNGV. Clipping removes 7 bases from V and 7 bases from J, with 15 as the unmatched junction base count.

Findings and caveats that apply to the study as a whole: The authors suggested that the approach could potentially be extended to other disease states and immunological phenotypes. A later analysis found that TCRs clustered in the first cohort also tended to co-occur in the roughly 120 validation repertoires, with more than 90% of cluster scores above 0. A later analysis lacked HLA typing for the validation cohort, so it scored co-occurrence in that cohort across all 130 or so repertoires. In both the original and validation cohorts, the classifier was reported to diagnose cytomegalovirus status with high specificity and sensitivity. In the study, 164 TCR beta chains were listed as associated with cytomegalovirus. While some public TCRs were present in many individuals, most TCR sequences turned up only very rarely across donors. In vitro tests confirmed that a few of the cytomegalovirus-associated TCR beta chains recognize cytomegalovirus antigens.

Of note for this clone: Its specific antigen is unknown. Base-call qualities are not available, and no considerably larger clone is one nucleotide away.

The sequence derives from a woman between 18 and 30 years old in good health and CMV-seropositive. The source material was PBMCs. This chain joins TRBV11-2 to TRBJ2-2; 7 of the junction bases match TRBD1. The bases read TGTGCCAGCACCGAACCTATCTACAGGGGCGGCGGGGAGCTGTTTTTT. Translation gives CASTEPIYRGGGELFF.